The 13 T cell receptor beta chains reported below all come from one sample, sequenced in a study of cytomegalovirus exposure and HLA in healthy donors. The PCR had 60 Vbeta and 13 Jbeta primers. Profiled with immunoSEQ multiplex PCR; TCRdb holds only in-frame clones, not every one. The sample contains about 190,000 clones, around 83% of which appear only once. Specimen: PBMCs. The receptors were gathered from a man aged 40-50 years in good health and CMV-seropositive.

V usage is TRBV7-9 and J usage is TRBJ1-4, with D unclear. This CDR3 region has 15 residues. Germline-derived CDR1 and CDR2 are SEHNR and FQNEAQ (reference sequence). V lost 5 bases to trimming and J lost 0 bases, with 10 bases between them. The CDR3: CASSDGKATNEKLFF. The CDR3 nucleotides read TGTGCCAGCAGCGACGGGAAAGCAACTAATGAAAAACTGTTTTTT.

The CDR3, as DNA: TGTGCCAGCAGTCCTCAGGGTGGGGCTAGCGGCTTCTACGAGCAGTACTTC. This sequence encodes CASSPQGGASGFYEQYF. The chain recombines TRBV27 with TRBJ2-7; 7 bases line up with TRBD2. The CDR3 is 17 amino acids. CDR1 and CDR2 (germline): MNHEY, SMNVEV (reference sequence). The trim removed 5 bases at V and 3 bases at J, leaving 16 bases unmatched.

V gene TRBV2 combines with J gene TRBJ2-7; 7 bases agree with TRBD2. The V gene end was trimmed by 7 bases and the J gene end by 0 bases; junction bases not matched to a gene: 6. This CDR3 is built from 14 residues. The V gene's germline CDR1 is SNHLY and CDR2 FYNNEI. As DNA, the CDR3 is TGTGCCAGCATTTCGAGCGGGAACTCCTACGAGCAGTACTTC. Protein product: CASISSGNSYEQYF.

This chain uses TRBV6-1 with TRBJ1-6, with D perhaps matching TRBD1 (5 bases). Per the germline V gene, CDR1 is MNHNS and CDR2 is SASEGT. The V and J ends lost 3 bases and 0 bases respectively, with 9 bases between them. This CDR3 spans 16 amino acids. CDR3 in amino acids: CASSDRVSSYNSPLHF. CDR3 coding DNA: TGTGCCAGCAGTGACAGGGTTAGCTCCTATAATTCACCCCTCCACTTT.

The chain carries TRBV2 and TRBJ1-1; D is unclear. There are 15 residues in the CDR3. Between the trimmed V and J ends, which lost 3 bases and 4 bases, there was a span of 15 bases. Per germline, CDR1 SNHLY and CDR2 FYNNEI. In DNA form, the CDR3 reads TGTGCCAGCAGTGACTACGAGGGCGTTGTCACTGAAGCTTTCTTT. It yields the protein CASSDYEGVVTEAFF.

This clone has only a few counts. This chain uses TRBV5-1 with TRBJ2-7; the D is unclear. Trimming removed 2 bases from V and 1 base from J, with 10 bases in between. Germline V lookup: CDR1 SGHRS, CDR2 YFSETQ. The CDR3 length is 14 residues. For the CDR3, the DNA is TGCGCCAGCAGCTTCTCTACAGCATCCTACGAGCAGTACTTC. Translation gives CASSFSTASYEQYF.

The chain joins TRBV7-6 to TRBJ2-1; 7 nucleotides match TRBD1. Germline V gives CDR1 SGHVS, CDR2 FNYEAQ. The V segment lost 1 base and the J segment 1 base; nucleotides outside the gene matches: 4. The length of the CDR3 is 16 residues. CDR3 coding DNA: TGTGCCAGCAGCTTAGGGGGGACAGAGTCCTACAATGAGCAGTTCTTC. It codes for CASSLGGTESYNEQFF.

V and J are TRBV19 and TRBJ1-4; TRBD1 matches 8 bases. This CDR3 has 13 residues. CDR1 and CDR2 from the germline V gene are LNHDA and SQIVND (reference sequence). The J segment lost 4 bases and the V segment lost 8 bases, leaving 3 bases of the junction unmatched. CDR3 amino acids: CASHRGDNEKLFF. Here the CDR3 DNA reads TGTGCCAGTCACAGGGGGGATAATGAAAAACTGTTTTTT.

This chain links TRBV10-3 with TRBJ2-5, with D maybe TRBD2 (6 bases). Germline-derived CDR1 and CDR2 are ENHRY and SYGVKD. This CDR3 has 14 amino acids. The V end lost 8 bases, the J end lost 5 bases, and 18 bases lay between the germline ends. CDR3 in amino acids: CAIGTYSSPETQYF. In DNA, the CDR3 is TGTGCCATCGGGACTTATTCCTCCCCTGAGACCCAGTACTTC.

A note on this clone: The sample contains more than one DNA sequence encoding this CDR3. The chain recombines TRBV5-1 with TRBJ1-1; no clear D. V lost 0 bases, J lost 0 bases, and 6 bases lay in between. Germline CDR1 is SGHRS and CDR2 is YFSETQ. CDR3 length equals 14 residues. The CDR3 loop is CASSLDRVNTEAFF. CDR3 in DNA: TGCGCCAGCAGCTTGGACAGAGTGAACACTGAAGCTTTCTTT.

This chain joins TRBV29-1 and TRBJ2-5; 9 nucleotides line up with TRBD1. The J call may be incorrect, as the DNA end agrees better with TRBJ2-7. In germline, CDR1 is SQVTM, CDR2 ANQGSEA. The CDR3 is 13 amino acids. The DNA for the CDR3 is TGCAGCGTTGGGGGGACAGGGTGGGACGAGCAGTACTTC. Translating it yields CSVGGTGWDEQYF.

The gene calls are TRBV10-3 and TRBJ1-2, with 9 bases that match TRBD1. The CDR3 covers 14 residues. CDR1 ENHRY and CDR2 SYGVKD come from the germline V gene. The J segment lost 7 bases and the V segment lost 5 bases, leaving 8 bases of the junction unmatched. CDR3 in DNA: TGTGCCATCAGTTTTCGGGACAGGGATAGTGGCTACACCTTC. Protein sequence: CAISFRDRDSGYTF.

The genes are TRBV30 and TRBJ1-5, with 11 positions matching TRBD1. The trim removed 3 bases at V and 6 bases at J, leaving 7 bases unmatched. Germline CDR1 and CDR2: GTSNPN and SVGIG (reference sequence). There are 15 residues in the CDR3. CDR3 amino acids: CAWSLGQGVIQPQHF. The CDR3 coding sequence is TGTGCCTGGAGCCTGGGACAGGGGGTCATTCAGCCCCAGCATTTT.